This TCR beta chain comes out of a study of blood T cell repertoires in COVID-19. The overall study: Some COVID-19 samples were acute and others convalescent; all came from the United States, Italy and Spain. Sources were T cells, B-cell-depleted T cells, or PBMCs; the material itself was cDNA or gDNA.

V shed 5 bases, J shed 5 bases, and the junction held 6 bases outside the gene matches. The CDR3 extends over 13 amino acids. CDR1 is SGHRS, CDR2 YFSETQ, per germline. Some clones are missing from TCRdb's copy, which holds only in-frame ones; the method was immunoSEQ multiplex PCR. The sample includes more than 95,000 clones, about 86% of them seen just once. The chain carries TRBV5-1 and TRBJ1-1, with 7 bases fitting TRBD1. Sequencing was done on a sample of peripheral blood. This sequence was found in a human donor in a cohort sampled during active COVID-19. In DNA form, the CDR3 reads TGCGCCAGCAGGTATACAGGGGAGACTGAAGCTTTCTTT. The encoded protein is CASRYTGETEAFF. Using reference TRBV5-1 and TRBJ1-1 for the parts outside the CDR3, the full variable domain is KAGVTQTPRYLIKTRGQQVTLSCSPISGHRSVSWYQQTPGQGLQFLFEYFSETQRNKGNFPGRFSGRQFSNSRSEMNVSTLELGDSALYLCASRYTGETEAFFGQGTRLTVV.